This TCR beta chain was sequenced in a study of graft-versus-host responses after intestinal transplantation (dated by TCRdb to the early 2020s). Turning to the overall study: The transplants that recipients received were multivisceral, liver-intestinal, or isolated intestinal. Alloreactive clones were identified by sequencing pre-transplant mixed lymphocyte reaction products and comparing them with unstimulated pre-transplant donor and recipient T cells. A peak of at least 4% donor T cells among recipient peripheral blood mononuclear cells was the definition used for donor T cell macrochimerism. After intestinal transplantation, graft-versus-host and host-versus-graft alloreactive T cell clones in the graft, circulation and bone marrow were tracked using bulk TCR-beta CDR3 sequencing. Anti-thymocyte globulin induction was given to all recipients, followed by maintenance tacrolimus and steroids for approximately three years. Samples from three later patients were sequenced in-house on an Illumina MiSeq with MiXCR processing rather than by the commercial service. Of the 20 to 25 intestinal transplant recipients enrolled in the cohort, one of whom was a retransplant, 3 patients without pretransplant specimens were excluded.

Receptor libraries were prepared by the immunoSEQ multiplex PCR assay. For most patients, genomic DNA was isolated using the Qiagen DNeasy Blood and Tissue Kit and was shipped frozen to Adaptive Biotechnologies for TCR sequencing. For most patients, high-throughput TCR-beta CDR3 sequencing of genomic DNA was performed by Adaptive Biotechnologies. The study's processing was this. TCR sequencing data for over 15 patients were retrieved from Adaptive's ImmunoSEQ software; three other patients were processed with MiXCR and VDJtools. To correct CD4 versus CD8 sorting errors, any sequence found in both subsets at a frequency ratio below 5:1 was removed. CDR3 nucleotide sequences shared by donor and recipient were removed because the origin of these sequences could not be assigned. Alloreactive clones required at least 2-fold expansion over unstimulated cells and minimum CFSE-low frequency of 0.002% (template counts) or 0.001% (read counts). A clone was considered mappable if detected in the sequenced pre-transplant spleen, lymph node, or MLR CFSE-low populations of the donor or recipient. The cumulative frequency of alloreactive clones was calculated as a percentage of all sequences, weighted by copy number. What TCRdb holds here is the immuneACCESS table cut down to in-frame rearrangements. Part of the clones is not present; checked against another copy, under half of the missing clones reflect an unresolved V gene, and the others are unexplained. Clonal size and the V and J genes are those of that table, whereas D and trimming came from the DNA. In all, the sample holds about 20,000 clones, and 40% to 55% of those were seen once. The ten largest clonotypes hold 0.88% of the sample.

This clone was detected only once. Base qualities are missing; no much larger clone stands one base away. What the research found in general, with its limitations: Early after transplant, declines in HvG clones were associated with peak levels of circulating GvH clones. The conclusions were limited by the relatively low number and heterogeneity of the intestinal transplant patients. High GvH to HvG T cell clonal ratios were observed in the allografts of patients with donor T cell macrochimerism. GvH clones were detected in recipient bone marrow, and some appeared earlier in ileal mucosa or blood, consistent with an intestinal mucosal origin.

Sample time point, as interpreted from the label and publication: cells obtained before transplantation from donor or recipient. Mixed lymphocyte reactions plated 200,000 CFSE-labeled pre-transplant responders with 200,000 irradiated violet-dye-labeled stimulators and were cultured for 6 days. Proliferating CD3+CD4+CFSE-low and CD3+CD8+CFSE-low responder cells were FACS-sorted on a BD Influx sorter after the mixed lymphocyte reaction. The TCR sequence derives from a human patient who received an intestinal transplant. Specimen: alloreactive CD4+ T cells from a mixed lymphocyte reaction culture, collected before intestinal transplant. The meaning of the sample's cell subset or site label: CFSE-low proliferating T cells sorted from approximately 6-day pre-transplant mixed lymphocyte reaction (GvH or HvG direction).

Here is the DNA: TGCGCCAGCAGCTTGGGTGCAGGGGCCCACACCGGGGAGCTGTTTTTT. Protein translation: CASSLGAGAHTGELFF. The chain joins TRBV5-1 to TRBJ2-2; matching of 6 bases hints at TRBD1 as the D gene. V is shortened by 0 bases, J by 3 bases, and the region joining them spans 12 bases. The CDR1 and CDR2 encoded by the germline V gene are SGHRS and YFSETQ. Inclusive of the bounding cysteine and phenylalanine, the CDR3 is 16 residues long. The retained sequence is limited to the CDR3, 48 bases, with the frame set at the first base.